This T cell receptor (beta chain) originates from a study of T cells expressing NK-cell markers. This clonotype is identified as medium-sized from frequency. The CDR3 totals 16 residues. Germline values: CDR1 MNHNS, CDR2 SASEGT. TCRdb re-called the 5' RACE reads and gives one entry per CDR3 protein, without DNA. The specimen's table records several thousand distinct CDR3 sequences. This clonotype originated in a man younger than 30 in good health. The rearrangement uses TRBV6-1 and TRBJ1-2; TCRdb names TRBD1, which stays unverified in the absence of DNA. The source material was blood T cells: a sorted CD56 or NKG2C T cell subset, CD4+ or CD8+ T cells, or bulk PBMC T cells (not recorded which). CDR3: CASSEAPTGRGYGYTF.